This T cell receptor (beta chain) derives from a study of control samples from healthy donors and cancer patients. Repertoires were generated with immunoSEQ multiplex PCR, while TCRdb's copy carries only in-frame clones and drops some. Seen in this sample are 150,000 to 200,000 clones; the ten most common clones hold roughly 2%. This TCR came from a woman aged 25-40 years in good health. The specimen sequenced was blood.

CDR3 nucleotide sequence: TGCAGCGTTGTGGGAGCTCAGGTGGGGATCTATGGCTACACCTTC. This sequence encodes CSVVGAQVGIYGYTF. The chain joins TRBV29-1 to TRBJ1-2; D not certain. Trimming pared 4 bases from V and 4 bases from J, leaving 19 bases between. CDR1 SQVTM and CDR2 ANQGSEA come from the germline V gene. The CDR3 sequence is 15 residues long.